This passage covers 25 T cell receptor beta chains from one sample sequenced in a study of Tregs in tolerant kidney transplant recipients. Measured with immunoSEQ multiplex PCR; TCRdb has only the in-frame clones, and not every one. The sample is made up of about 30,000 clones, and the top ten hold over 13% of it. The sample in question was CD8+ T cells from blood, obtained before the transplant. The source is a human donor who received a combined kidney and bone marrow transplant.

Remarks on this clone: The CDR3 end is not reached by the read, which stops 3 residues before it; the germline J gene fills it in. The V and J genes are TRBV20-1 and TRBJ2-2; possible D gene TRBD2, 7 bases. V was clipped by 1 base and J by 6 bases, with 24 bases between them. Per the germline V gene, CDR1 is DFQATT and CDR2 is SNEGSKA (reference sequence). The CDR3 has 18 residues. The CDR3 bases that were read are TGCAGTGCTAGAGTCTCCTGGGGGGGCGAAGGGAAACCCGGGGAG. Translating gives CSARVSWGGEGKPGE. The CDR3 in full is CSARVSWGGEGKPGELFF.

As to this clone: Coverage ceases 3 residues before the CDR3 finishes, and the germline J gene fills in the end. This chain joins TRBV2 and TRBJ1-1; a weak D match, TRBD1 (6 bases). There are 15 residues in the CDR3. From germline, CDR1 is SNHLY and CDR2 FYNNEI. The ends were cut back, 5 bases at V and 3 bases at J, with 16 bases in the middle. This CDR3 reads CASSTQAGGDTEAFF. The sequenced CDR3 bases are TGTGCCAGCAGTACCCAGGCTGGGGGCGACACTGAA.

As regards this clone: From the germline J gene comes the end of the CDR3, since the read stops 3 residues before it. This chain joins TRBV30 and TRBJ1-5; TRBD1 aligns across 7 bases. This CDR3 is 14 amino acids long. V trimming: 5 bases; J trimming: 4 bases; junction bases outside the gene matches: 8. CDR1 and CDR2 (germline): GTSNPN, SVGIG (reference sequence). The CDR3 is CAWATGVGNQPQHF. The sequenced CDR3 bases are TGTGCCTGGGCAACAGGGGTTGGAAATCAGCCC. Full variable domain (outside the CDR3, taken from reference TRBV30 and TRBJ1-5): SQTIHQWPATLVQPVGSPLSLECTVEGTSNPNLYWYRQAAGRGLQLLFYSVGIGQISSEVPQNLSASRPQDRQFILSSKKLLLSDSGFYLCAWATGVGNQPQHFGDGTRLSIL.

On this clone itself: The CDR3 end lies 3 residues beyond the end of the read and is filled in from the germline J gene. The chain combines TRBV5-5 with TRBJ2-7; TRBD1 matches at 12 bases. The CDR3 is 15 residues long. V lost 2 bases and J lost 4; bases outside the gene matches: 4. Per the germline V gene, CDR1 is SGHKS and CDR2 is YYEKEE (reference sequence). The sequenced CDR3 bases are TGTGCCAGCAGCTTCGGGACAGGGGGCTCGTACGAG. Protein: CASSFGTGGSYE. In full, the CDR3 is CASSFGTGGSYEQYF.

On this clone: The read ends 3 residues early relative to the CDR3; the germline J gene fills the gap. V gene TRBV5-1 combines with J gene TRBJ1-2, with TRBD1 matching 8 bases. Germline lookup yields CDR1 SGHRS and CDR2 YFSETQ. Trimming removed 4 bases from V and 1 base from J; junction bases left unmatched: 9. This CDR3 region has 16 residues. Incomplete CDR3 DNA: TGCGCCAGCAGCATCCGGGACAGGAGTTTTAACTATGGC. Protein product: CASSIRDRSFNYG. From start to end, the CDR3 is CASSIRDRSFNYGYTF.

For this clone: Read coverage stops 3 residues before the CDR3 terminus; the germline J gene supplies the remainder. The chain has TRBV10-2 and TRBJ2-7; 8 positions match TRBD1. Trimming took 7 bases from V and 6 from J; bases not matched to a gene: 2. The CDR3 has 11 amino acids. Per the germline V gene, CDR1 is WSHSY and CDR2 is SAAADI. The DNA read from the CDR3 is TGCGCCAGCAAGACAGGGGCCGAG. It yields the protein CASKTGAE. The entire CDR3 is CASKTGAEQYF.

The CDR3 loop is CAWSIGSGNTIYF. Partial CDR3 DNA: TGTGCCTGGAGTATCGGCTCTGGAAACACC. The chain carries TRBV30 and TRBJ1-3; D unclear. The read terminates 3 residues ahead of where the CDR3 ends, so the germline J gene completes it. Germline CDR1 is GTSNPN and CDR2 is SVGIG (reference sequence). Trimming removed 2 bases at V and 0 bases at J, with 5 bases between. This CDR3 is 13 amino acids long.

As to this clone: The missing CDR3 end, 3 residues past where the read stops, is filled in from the germline J gene. The chain uses TRBV6-7 and TRBJ1-1; 7 bases are shared with TRBD1. Being an ORF, TRBV6-7 has a function that is uncertain. The CDR3 loop spans 17 amino acids. V shed 0 bases and J 1 base; nucleotides not matched to a gene: 8. Partial CDR3 DNA: TGTGCCAGCAGTTACTCGAATTGGCAGGGGGAGAACACTGAA. Translation gives CASSYSNWQGENTE. In full, the CDR3 is CASSYSNWQGENTEAFF.

On this clone: The sequenced fragment ends 3 residues before the CDR3 boundary, so the rest is inferred from the germline J gene. V and J are TRBV19 and TRBJ1-1; D might be TRBD1 (6 bases). Germline loops: CDR1 LNHDA, CDR2 SQIVND (reference sequence). The ends were cut back, 3 bases at V and 4 bases at J, with 15 bases in the middle. The CDR3 totals 15 residues. The CDR3 bases that were read are TGTGCCAGTAGTATTACGGGGGGGCGGACCACTGAA. Translating it yields CASSITGGRTTE. The whole CDR3 is CASSITGGRTTEAFF.

Points on this clone: The observed sequence ends 3 residues before the CDR3 terminus, with the missing tail filled in from the germline J gene. The chain employs TRBV13 and TRBJ2-2, with D tentatively TRBD1 (6 bases). The CDR3 totals 17 residues. Germline lookup yields CDR1 PRHDT and CDR2 FYEKMQ (reference sequence). V was shortened by 2 bases and J by 7 bases, with 20 bases between the two germline ends. The CDR3 loop reads CASSLQPELRGFGELFF. The covered CDR3 bases are TGTGCCAGCAGCTTACAGCCCGAGTTGAGGGGGTTCGGGGAG.

On this clone: The read falls 3 residues short of the CDR3 end, and the missing part is taken from the germline J gene. The chain couples TRBV6-1 to TRBJ1-4; D perhaps matches TRBD1 (6 bases). This CDR3 is 13 amino acids long. Trimming pared 3 bases from V and 4 bases from J, leaving 6 bases between. Germline V lookup: CDR1 MNHNS, CDR2 SASEGT. The CDR3 here is CASSEDSNEKLFF. Partial CDR3 DNA: TGTGCCAGCAGTGAGGACAGTAATGAAAAA.

Details on this clone: The CDR3 extends 3 residues past the end of the read, so its final part is completed from the germline J gene. The chain joins TRBV19 to TRBJ2-7; 10 bases line up with TRBD2. CDR3 length equals 16 residues. Germline CDR1 and CDR2: LNHDA and SQIVND (reference sequence). Trimming took 5 bases from V and 3 from J; bases not matched to a gene: 10. The chain's CDR3 is CASSPLTSGPFYEQYF. The CDR3 DNA, read in part, is TGTGCCAGTAGTCCGTTGACTAGCGGGCCTTTCTACGAG.

As regards this clone: The read ends 3 residues shy of where the CDR3 ends; the end is completed using the germline J gene. V is TRBV19 and J is TRBJ1-5; D might be TRBD1 (6 bases). With 3 bases removed from V and 1 base from J, the gap between germline ends came to 10 bases. The CDR3 is 15 residues long. CDR1 is LNHDA, CDR2 SQIVND, per germline (reference sequence). The CDR3 protein is CASSISQGSNQPQHF. CDR3 DNA, as far as it was read: TGTGCCAGTAGTATTTCACAGGGAAGCAATCAGCCC.

Concerning this clone itself: The read falls 3 residues short of the CDR3 end, and the missing part is taken from the germline J gene. The rearrangement links TRBV19 to TRBJ1-2; 8 nucleotides match TRBD1. The CDR3 sequence is 14 residues long. V dropped 2 bases and J dropped 4; count of bases not matched to a gene: 3. The germline V gene encodes CDR1 LNHDA and CDR2 SQIVND (reference sequence). The CDR3 sequence: CASSIIGQGYGYTF. The DNA read from the CDR3 is TGTGCCAGTAGTATAATCGGACAGGGCTATGGC. Variable domain in full (rest from reference TRBV19 and TRBJ1-2): DGGITQSPKYLFRKEGQNVTLSCEQNLNHDAMYWYRQDPGQGLRLIYYSQIVNDFQKGDIAEGYSVSREKKESFPLTVTSAQKNPTAFYLCASSIIGQGYGYTFGSGTRLTVV.

Concerning this clone itself: Read sequence stops 3 residues before the CDR3 end, and the germline J gene provides the missing end. This chain joins TRBV30 and TRBJ2-7; TRBD2 aligns across 12 bases. Per the germline V gene, CDR1 is GTSNPN and CDR2 is SVGIG (reference sequence). CDR3 length: 13 residues. V lost 5 bases and J lost 3; bases outside the gene matches: 2. This CDR3 is CAWAGLAGYEQYF. The sequenced CDR3 bases are TGTGCCTGGGCGGGACTAGCGGGCTACGAG.

About this clone: The sequenced fragment ends 3 residues before the CDR3 boundary, so the rest is inferred from the germline J gene. This chain uses TRBV5-1 with TRBJ2-7, with 7 bases lining up with TRBD2. V dropped 4 bases and J dropped 0; count of bases not matched to a gene: 7. CDR3 size: 15 residues. The V gene's germline CDR1 is SGHRS and CDR2 YFSETQ. CDR3 protein: CASSRRDYLSYEQYF. The CDR3 DNA, read in part, is TGCGCCAGCAGCCGCCGGGACTACCTCTCCTACGAG.

On this clone: From the germline J gene comes the end of the CDR3, since the read stops 3 residues before it. The rearrangement links TRBV7-9 to TRBJ1-1, with D tentatively TRBD1 (5 bases). The CDR3 covers 12 residues. V gave up 5 bases and J gave up 7 bases, with 11 bases separating them. Germline CDR1 reads SEHNR; CDR2 reads FQNEAQ (reference sequence). This CDR3 is CASSVGGDEAFF. The CDR3 bases that were read are TGTGCCAGCAGCGTAGGAGGGGATGAA.

Of note for this clone: The read terminates 3 residues before the CDR3 end, so the remaining end is supplied by the germline J gene. V is TRBV4-2 and J is TRBJ2-1; 9 positions match TRBD2. The CDR3 runs 17 residues. Germline V lookup: CDR1 LGHNA, CDR2 YNFKEQ. After removal of 3 bases from V and 1 base from J, the junction contained 7 bases not matched to a gene. CDR3 DNA, as far as it was read: TGTGCCAGCAGCCATAGTCGGACTAGCGAGTCCTACAATGAG. Translating gives CASSHSRTSESYNE. The CDR3 in its entirety is CASSHSRTSESYNEQFF.

Turning to this clone: The CDR3 end lies 3 residues beyond the end of the read and is filled in from the germline J gene. V is TRBV2 and J is TRBJ2-2; no clear D. The V gene's germline CDR1 is SNHLY and CDR2 FYNNEI. V was trimmed by 3 bases and J by 7 bases, leaving 6 bases between them. The CDR3 consists of 12 residues. The CDR3: CASSESGGELFF. CDR3 bases read: TGTGCCAGCAGTGAGTCGGGCGGGGAG.

As concerns this clone: The CDR3 goes on 3 residues after the read ends, and that part is filled in from the germline J gene. The V gene is TRBV20-1, the J gene TRBJ1-2; 7 positions agree with TRBD1. The CDR3 sequence is 18 residues long. The V segment lost 6 bases and the J segment 3 bases; nucleotides outside the gene matches: 22. The germline V gene has CDR1 DFQATT and CDR2 SNEGSKA (reference sequence). This chain's CDR3 is CSASSDRAGWEVDYGYTF. Partial CDR3 DNA: TGCAGTGCATCCTCTGACAGGGCAGGCTGGGAGGTTGACTATGGC.

Incomplete CDR3 DNA: TGTGCCAGCAGTGTATTGGCGGGAGCCTACAATGAG. Protein product: CASSVLAGAYNE. The CDR3, in full, reads CASSVLAGAYNEQFF. The chain carries TRBV6-4 and TRBJ2-1; TRBD2 aligns across 7 bases. The read stops 3 residues short of the end of the CDR3; the missing end is completed from the germline J gene. The germline gives CDR1 MRHNA, CDR2 SNTAGT. This CDR3 spans 15 amino acids. J was trimmed by 2 bases and V by 4 bases; bases with no gene match: 5.

A note on this clone: The read ends 3 residues early relative to the CDR3; the germline J gene fills the gap. This same CDR3 is encoded by further DNA sequences in the sample. The chain joins TRBV7-9 to TRBJ1-1; D is uncertain. The ends were cut back, 1 base at V and 1 base at J, with 7 bases in the middle. This CDR3 contains 14 residues. In germline, CDR1 is SEHNR, CDR2 FQNEAQ (reference sequence). The covered CDR3 bases are TGTGCCAGCAGCTTAGTCCGGGGGAACACTGAA. Its translation is CASSLVRGNTE. The entire CDR3 reads CASSLVRGNTEAFF.

On this clone itself: The read ends 3 residues shy of where the CDR3 ends; the end is completed using the germline J gene. The chain uses TRBV5-6 and TRBJ2-3; D gene uncertain. CDR1 is SGHDT, CDR2 YYEEEE, per germline. There are 12 residues in the CDR3. V was clipped by 4 bases and J by 0 bases, with 3 bases between them. The covered CDR3 bases are TGTGCCAGCAGCCCGAGCACAGATACG. Encoded protein: CASSPSTDT. The whole CDR3 region reads CASSPSTDTQYF.

A remark on this clone: The read halts 3 residues ahead of the CDR3 end, with the missing end drawn from the germline J gene. The V call is TRBV19, the J call TRBJ1-2; D is perhaps TRBD1 (6 bases). Germline CDR1 is LNHDA and CDR2 is SQIVND (reference sequence). V lost 5 bases and J 0 bases, leaving 13 bases between the germline ends. There are 15 residues in the CDR3. CDR3 DNA (partial): TGTGCCAGTAGTTTGGGGGACATCTCTAACTATGGC. Translation gives CASSLGDISNYG. The whole CDR3 reads CASSLGDISNYGYTF. Based on the CDR3 plus reference TRBV19 and TRBJ1-2, the full variable domain is DGGITQSPKYLFRKEGQNVTLSCEQNLNHDAMYWYRQDPGQGLRLIYYSQIVNDFQKGDIAEGYSVSREKKESFPLTVTSAQKNPTAFYLCASSLGDISNYGYTFGSGTRLTVV.

As regards this clone: The read finishes 3 residues shy of the CDR3 end, and the germline J gene is used to complete it. The chain employs TRBV7-8 and TRBJ2-7; 8 bases match TRBD2. V was clipped by 4 bases and J by 3 bases; unmatched bases: 11. The CDR3 is 16 amino acids. Looked up from germline, CDR1 is SGHVS and CDR2 is FQNEAQ. CDR3 DNA (partial): TGTGCCAGCAGCTCCCGGGTAACTAGCGGTTACTACGAG. Translating it yields CASSSRVTSGYYE. The full CDR3 protein reads CASSSRVTSGYYEQYF. The full variable domain, completed using reference TRBV7-8 and TRBJ2-7, is GAGVSQSPRYKVAKRGQDVALRCDPISGHVSLFWYQQALGQGPEFLTYFQNEAQLDKSGLPSDRFFAERPEGSVSTLKIQRTQQEDSAVYLCASSSRVTSGYYEQYFGPGTRLTVT.